One and the same sample provided the 8 T cell receptor beta chains below, sequenced in a study of blood T cell repertoires in COVID-19. TCRdb's table, derived via immunoSEQ multiplex PCR, lists solely in-frame clones and lacks some. The sample has about 280,000 clones, nearly 90% seen once. The specimen sequenced was PBMCs or T cells enriched from blood (not recorded which). These receptors were taken from a woman between 18 and 29 years old with acute COVID-19.

The chain joins TRBV6-1 to TRBJ2-1, with a possible D match to TRBD2 (6 bases). The ends were cut back, 3 bases at V and 15 bases at J, with 12 bases in the middle. CDR1 is MNHNS, CDR2 SASEGT, per germline. This CDR3 is built from 11 residues. CDR3 sequence (DNA): TGTGCCAGCAGTGAGGGACTCGTACCGTTCTTC. Translated: CASSEGLVPFF.

V usage is TRBV10-3 and J usage is TRBJ2-1; TRBD1 matches at 7 bases. CDR1 ENHRY and CDR2 SYGVKD come from the germline V gene. After removal of 5 bases from V and 5 bases from J, the junction contained 6 bases not matched to a gene. This CDR3 comprises 14 residues. The CDR3 reads CAISPQGKDNEQFF. CDR3 DNA: TGTGCCATCAGTCCACAGGGGAAGGACAATGAGCAGTTCTTC.

V is TRBV4-3 and J is TRBJ2-7, with D unresolved. The CDR3 totals 15 residues. Looked up from germline, CDR1 is LGHNA and CDR2 is YSLEER. V lost 0 bases and J 0 bases, leaving 9 bases between the germline ends. The CDR3 loop is CASSQDWPSSYEQYF. The CDR3 region has the DNA TGCGCCAGCAGCCAAGATTGGCCTAGCTCCTACGAGCAGTACTTC.

This clone was counted only a few times. The same CDR3 arises from other DNA sequences in this sample as well. The genes are TRBV11-2 and TRBJ1-2; 8 positions match TRBD1. J was trimmed by 8 bases and V by 0 bases; bases with no gene match: 2. CDR3 size: 13 residues. Germline V gene data show CDR1 as SGHAT and CDR2 as FQNNGV. The CDR3 DNA reads as TGTGCCAGCAGCTTAGACAGGGGGCGCGGCTACACCTTC. This codes for CASSLDRGRGYTF.

This chain connects TRBV30 to TRBJ2-2; the D is unclear. From germline, CDR1 is GTSNPN and CDR2 SVGIG (reference sequence). The CDR3 is 12 residues long. Trimming removed 1 base at V and 9 bases at J, with 9 bases between. The CDR3 DNA reads as TGTGCCTGGAGTGAAAATCTATGGGAGCTGTTTTTT. Translation gives CAWSENLWELFF.

V and J are TRBV6-6 and TRBJ2-7; D is unresolved. The CDR3 contains 15 residues. Germline V CDR1 and CDR2: MNHNY, SVGAGI (reference sequence). V was cut by 0 bases and J by 5 bases, with 14 bases left in between. CDR3 residues: CASSYSYSLRDEQYF. The CDR3 DNA reads TGTGCCAGCAGTTACTCGTATTCGCTCCGGGACGAGCAGTACTTC.

The chain links TRBV18 to TRBJ1-1, with TRBD1 identical over 9 bases. Germline CDR1 KGHSH, CDR2 LQKENI. The CDR3 spans 14 residues. The V and J ends lost 5 bases and 0 bases, in that order; junction bases with no gene match: 1. Here the CDR3 reads CASSGQGLNTEAFF. Written as DNA, the CDR3 is TGTGCCAGCTCAGGACAGGGGTTGAACACTGAAGCTTTCTTT. Variable domain in full (rest from reference TRBV18 and TRBJ1-1): NAGVMQNPRHLVRRRGQEARLRCSPMKGHSHVYWYRQLPEEGLKFMVYLQKENIIDESGMPKERFSAEFPKEGPSILRIQQVVRGDSAAYFCASSGQGLNTEAFFGQGTRLTVV.

In this sample, this clone turned up once. This chain connects TRBV11-3 to TRBJ2-2; the match to TRBD2 covers 9 bases. Per germline, CDR1 SGHNT and CDR2 YENEEA. The CDR3 sequence is 17 residues long. V lost 1 base to trimming and J lost 5 bases; unmatched junction nucleotides: 8. The CDR3 loop reads CASSLVGLAGPTGELFF. The CDR3 coding sequence is TGTGCCAGCAGCTTAGTCGGGCTAGCGGGACCTACCGGGGAGCTGTTTTTT.